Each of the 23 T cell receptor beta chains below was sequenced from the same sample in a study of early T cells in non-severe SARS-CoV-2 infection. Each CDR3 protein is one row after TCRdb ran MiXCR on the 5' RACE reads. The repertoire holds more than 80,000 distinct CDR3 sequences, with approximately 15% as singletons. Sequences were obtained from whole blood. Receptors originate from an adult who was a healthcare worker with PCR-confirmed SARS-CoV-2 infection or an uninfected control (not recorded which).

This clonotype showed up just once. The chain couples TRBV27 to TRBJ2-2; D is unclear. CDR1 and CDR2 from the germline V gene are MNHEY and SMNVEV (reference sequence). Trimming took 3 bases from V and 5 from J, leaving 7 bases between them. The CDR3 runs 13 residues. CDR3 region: CASSFGSTGELFF. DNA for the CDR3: TGTGCCAGCAGTTTCGGTTCTACCGGGGAGCTGTTTTTT.

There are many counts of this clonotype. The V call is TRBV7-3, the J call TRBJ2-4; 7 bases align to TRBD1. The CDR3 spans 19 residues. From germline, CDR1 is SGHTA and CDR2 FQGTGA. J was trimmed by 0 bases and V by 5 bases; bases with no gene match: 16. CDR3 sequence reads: CASSASGTDPSLAKNIQYF. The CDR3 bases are TGTGCCAGCAGCGCATCCGGGACAGACCCATCCTTAGCCAAAAACATTCAGTACTTC.

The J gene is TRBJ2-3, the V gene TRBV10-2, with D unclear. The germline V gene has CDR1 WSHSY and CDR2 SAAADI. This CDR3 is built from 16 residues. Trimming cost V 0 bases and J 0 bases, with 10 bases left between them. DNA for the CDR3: TGCGCCAGCAGTGAGTCGCTCGGGCTCAGCACAGATACGCAGTATTTT. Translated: CASSESLGLSTDTQYF.

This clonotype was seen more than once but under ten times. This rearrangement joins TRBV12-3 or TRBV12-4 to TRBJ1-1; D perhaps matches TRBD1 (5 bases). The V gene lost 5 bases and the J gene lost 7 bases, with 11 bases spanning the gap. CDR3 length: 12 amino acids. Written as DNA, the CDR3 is TGTGCCAGCAGTGAGGGACGGCATGAAGCTTTCTTT. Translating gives CASSEGRHEAFF.

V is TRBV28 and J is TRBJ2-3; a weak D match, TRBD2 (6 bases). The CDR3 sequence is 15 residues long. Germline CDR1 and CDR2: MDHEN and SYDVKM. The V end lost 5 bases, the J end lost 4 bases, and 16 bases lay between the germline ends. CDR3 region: CASSTSRIAADTQYF. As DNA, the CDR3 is TGTGCCAGCAGTACTAGTCGGATAGCGGCAGATACGCAGTATTTT.

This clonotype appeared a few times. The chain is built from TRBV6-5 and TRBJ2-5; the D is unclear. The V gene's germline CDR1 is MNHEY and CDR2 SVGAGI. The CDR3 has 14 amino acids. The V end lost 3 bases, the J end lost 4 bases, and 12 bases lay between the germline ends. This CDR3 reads CASSYDSAGETQYF. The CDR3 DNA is TGTGCCAGCAGTTATGATTCGGCAGGAGAGACCCAGTACTTC.

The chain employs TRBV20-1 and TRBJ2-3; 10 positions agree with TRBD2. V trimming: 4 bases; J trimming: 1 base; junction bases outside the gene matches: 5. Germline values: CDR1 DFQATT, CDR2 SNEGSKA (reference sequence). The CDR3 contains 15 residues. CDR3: CSAKEAGGGTDTQYF. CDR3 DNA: TGCAGTGCTAAAGAAGCGGGAGGGGGCACAGATACGCAGTATTTT.

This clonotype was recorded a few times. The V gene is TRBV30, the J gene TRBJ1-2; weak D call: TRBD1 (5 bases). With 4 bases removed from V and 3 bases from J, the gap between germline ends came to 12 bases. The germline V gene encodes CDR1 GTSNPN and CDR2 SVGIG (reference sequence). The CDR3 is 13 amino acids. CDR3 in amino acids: CAWTLDSHYGYTF. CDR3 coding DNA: TGTGCCTGGACCCTCGACAGCCACTATGGCTACACCTTC. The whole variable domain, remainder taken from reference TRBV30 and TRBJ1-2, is SQTIHQWPATLVQPVGSPLSLECTVEGTSNPNLYWYRQAAGRGLQLLFYSVGIGQISSEVPQNLSASRPQDRQFILSSKKLLLSDSGFYLCAWTLDSHYGYTFGSGTRLTVV.

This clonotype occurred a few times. CDR3 bases: TGTGCCAGCAGCCGGGAGGTTCGCACTGAAGCTTTCTTT. It encodes CASSREVRTEAFF. J is TRBJ1-1 and V is TRBV6-5; D gene uncertain. The CDR3 spans 13 residues. Germline V gene sequence: CDR1 MNHEY, CDR2 SVGAGI. V was pared by 6 bases and J by 4 bases, with 12 bases between.

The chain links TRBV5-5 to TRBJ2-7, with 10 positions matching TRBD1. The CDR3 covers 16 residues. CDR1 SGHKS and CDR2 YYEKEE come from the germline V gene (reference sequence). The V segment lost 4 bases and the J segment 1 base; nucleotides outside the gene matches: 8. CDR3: CASSQLGTGVSYEQYF. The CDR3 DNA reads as TGTGCCAGCAGCCAACTGGGGACAGGGGTTTCCTACGAGCAGTACTTC.

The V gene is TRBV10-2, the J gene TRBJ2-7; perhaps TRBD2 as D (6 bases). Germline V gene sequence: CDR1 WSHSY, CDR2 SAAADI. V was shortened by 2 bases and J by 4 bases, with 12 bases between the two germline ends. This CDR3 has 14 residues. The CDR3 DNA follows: TGCGCCAGCAGTGAGAATCGGGAGCCTTACGAGCAGTACTTC. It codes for CASSENREPYEQYF.

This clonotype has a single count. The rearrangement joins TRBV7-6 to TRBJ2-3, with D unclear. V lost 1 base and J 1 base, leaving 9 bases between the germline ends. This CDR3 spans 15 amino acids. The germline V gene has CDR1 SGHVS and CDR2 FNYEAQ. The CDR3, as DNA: TGTGCCAGCAGCTTAGTTGGCGAGCGCACAGATACGCAGTATTTT. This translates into CASSLVGERTDTQYF.

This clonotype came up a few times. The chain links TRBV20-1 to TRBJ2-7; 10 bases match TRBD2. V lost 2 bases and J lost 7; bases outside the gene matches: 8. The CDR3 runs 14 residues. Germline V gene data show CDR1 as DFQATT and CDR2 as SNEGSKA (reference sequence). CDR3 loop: CSARRLAGVEEQYF. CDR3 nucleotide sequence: TGCAGTGCTAGACGTCTAGCGGGAGTTGAGGAGCAGTACTTC.

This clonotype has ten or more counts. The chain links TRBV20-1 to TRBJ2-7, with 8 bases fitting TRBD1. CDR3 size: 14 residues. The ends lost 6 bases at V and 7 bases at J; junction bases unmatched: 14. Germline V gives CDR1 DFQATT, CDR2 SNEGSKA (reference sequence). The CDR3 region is CSARTGWIPGEQYF. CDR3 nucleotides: TGCAGTGCCCGGACAGGGTGGATTCCGGGAGAGCAGTACTTC.

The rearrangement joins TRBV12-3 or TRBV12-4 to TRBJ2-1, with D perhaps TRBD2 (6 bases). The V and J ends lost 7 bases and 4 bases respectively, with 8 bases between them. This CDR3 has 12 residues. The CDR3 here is CASTLAYNEQFF. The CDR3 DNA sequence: TGTGCCAGCACCCTAGCGTACAATGAGCAGTTCTTC.

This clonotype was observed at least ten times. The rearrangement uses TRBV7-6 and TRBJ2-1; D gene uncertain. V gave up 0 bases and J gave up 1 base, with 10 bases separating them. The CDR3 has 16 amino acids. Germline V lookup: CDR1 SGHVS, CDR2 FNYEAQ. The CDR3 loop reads CASSLAVAESYNEQFF. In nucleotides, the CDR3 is TGTGCCAGCAGCTTAGCCGTAGCTGAGTCCTACAATGAGCAGTTCTTC.

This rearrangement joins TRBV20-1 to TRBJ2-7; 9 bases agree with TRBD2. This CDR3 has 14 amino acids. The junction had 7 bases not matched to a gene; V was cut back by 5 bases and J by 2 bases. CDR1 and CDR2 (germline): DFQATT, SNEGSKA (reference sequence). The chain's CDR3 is CSALAGGRAYEQYF. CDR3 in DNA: TGCAGTGCTTTAGCTGGCGGGAGGGCCTACGAGCAGTACTTC.

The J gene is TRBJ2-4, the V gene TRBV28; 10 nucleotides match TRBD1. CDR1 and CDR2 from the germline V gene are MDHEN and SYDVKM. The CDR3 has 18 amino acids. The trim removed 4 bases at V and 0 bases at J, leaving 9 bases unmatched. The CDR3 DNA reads TGTGCCAGCAGTTGGGACCGGGACAGGGGACTAGCCAAAAACATTCAGTACTTC. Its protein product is CASSWDRDRGLAKNIQYF.

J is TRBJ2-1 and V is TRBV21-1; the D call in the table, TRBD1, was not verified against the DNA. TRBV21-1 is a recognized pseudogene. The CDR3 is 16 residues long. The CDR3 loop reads CASTAADRGYLGEQFF. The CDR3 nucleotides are TGTGCCAGCACAGCAGCCGACAGGGGTTATCTCGGTGAGCAGTTCTTC.

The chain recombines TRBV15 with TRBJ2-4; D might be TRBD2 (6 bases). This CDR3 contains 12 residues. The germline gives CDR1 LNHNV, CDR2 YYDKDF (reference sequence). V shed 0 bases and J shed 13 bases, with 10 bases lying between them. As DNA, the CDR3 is TGTGCCACCAGCAGAGATAATGGGGGGCAGTACTTC. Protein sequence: CATSRDNGGQYF.

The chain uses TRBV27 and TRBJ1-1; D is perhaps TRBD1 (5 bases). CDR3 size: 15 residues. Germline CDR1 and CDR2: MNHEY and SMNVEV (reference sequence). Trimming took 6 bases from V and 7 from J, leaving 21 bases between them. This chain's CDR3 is CASRQGMRGRVEAFF. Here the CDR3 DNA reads TGTGCCAGCAGACAAGGGATGAGGGGCAGGGTTGAAGCTTTCTTT.

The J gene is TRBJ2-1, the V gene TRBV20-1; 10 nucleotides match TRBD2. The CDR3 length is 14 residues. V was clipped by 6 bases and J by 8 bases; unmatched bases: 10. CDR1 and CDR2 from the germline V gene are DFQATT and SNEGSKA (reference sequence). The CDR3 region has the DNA TGCAGTGCGCGAGCGGGAGGGCCTGGGGATGAGCAGTTCTTC. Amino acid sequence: CSARAGGPGDEQFF.

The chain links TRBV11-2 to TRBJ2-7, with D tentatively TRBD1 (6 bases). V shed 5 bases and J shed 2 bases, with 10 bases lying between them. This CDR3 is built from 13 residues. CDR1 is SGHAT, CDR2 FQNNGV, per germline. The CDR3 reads CASSPGQPYEQYF. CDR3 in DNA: TGTGCCAGCAGCCCTGGACAGCCCTACGAGCAGTACTTC.